A single sample gave rise to the 12 T cell receptor beta chains below, sequenced in a study of shared clonotypes between healthy human individuals. TCRdb's copy holds only in-frame clones and misses some; the assay was immunoSEQ multiplex PCR. The sample holds fewer than 850,000 clones; about 96% are singletons and the top ten take less than 0.3%. Naive CD8 cells lacked CD45RO, underwent positive selection for CCR7 and left out terminally differentiated effector memory CD45RA+ cells. The specimen was naive CD8+ T cells sorted from blood. The receptors were gathered from a man aged 30 to 39 in good health.

The rearrangement uses TRBV7-6 and TRBJ2-7, with a tentative D call TRBD1 (5 bases). The CDR3 runs to 14 residues. Looked up from germline, CDR1 is SGHVS and CDR2 is FNYEAQ. V dropped 2 bases and J dropped 5 bases, with 13 bases sitting between them. The CDR3 spells CASSLQGNRDEQYF. Here the CDR3 DNA reads TGTGCCAGCAGCTTACAGGGTAATCGTGACGAGCAGTACTTC.

The chain recombines TRBV27 with TRBJ1-4; maybe TRBD1 (5 bases). The ends were cut back, 7 bases at V and 5 bases at J, with 11 bases in the middle. The CDR3 is 13 residues long. In germline, CDR1 is MNHEY, CDR2 SMNVEV (reference sequence). The CDR3: CASKTGGNEKLFF. Here the CDR3 DNA reads TGTGCCAGCAAGACGGGGGGAAATGAAAAACTGTTTTTT.

The chain has TRBV6-5 and TRBJ1-2, with no clear D. CDR1 is MNHEY and CDR2 is SVGAGI in the germline V gene. The CDR3 has 14 residues. V was trimmed by 2 bases and J by 5 bases, leaving 12 bases between them. Here the CDR3 DNA reads TGTGCCAGCAGTTACGGCGGGGAGACGTATGGCTACACCTTC. Protein product: CASSYGGETYGYTF.

This clone was detected once. The chain links TRBV27 to TRBJ2-7; the D gene is possibly TRBD2 (5 bases). The CDR3 runs 13 residues. V was shortened by 5 bases and J by 0 bases, with 8 bases between the two germline ends. CDR1 and CDR2 from the germline V gene are MNHEY and SMNVEV (reference sequence). The CDR3 sequence: CASSHGISYEQYF. The CDR3 DNA reads as TGTGCCAGCAGTCACGGGATCTCCTACGAGCAGTACTTC.

This chain joins TRBV14 and TRBJ2-1, with 9 bases identical to TRBD2. This CDR3 contains 18 residues. CDR1 SGHDN and CDR2 FVKESK come from the germline V gene. The ends lost 0 bases at V and 8 bases at J; junction bases unmatched: 14. The CDR3: CASSQDMSGGRAWDEQFF. The DNA of the CDR3 is TGTGCCAGCAGCCAAGATATGTCGGGCGGGAGGGCCTGGGATGAGCAGTTCTTC.

This clone was seen only once. J is TRBJ2-1 and V is TRBV6-1; 9 bases match TRBD1. The J segment lost 4 bases and the V segment lost 5 bases, leaving 6 bases of the junction unmatched. Germline CDR1 is MNHNS and CDR2 is SASEGT. This CDR3 has 15 residues. The CDR3 loop is CASSPGTGFYNEQFF. Written as DNA, the CDR3 is TGTGCCAGCAGTCCCGGGACAGGGTTTTACAATGAGCAGTTCTTC.

V and J are TRBV13 and TRBJ2-7; D remains unclear. This CDR3 is built from 12 residues. Germline values: CDR1 PRHDT, CDR2 FYEKMQ (reference sequence). Trimming cost V 5 bases and J 4 bases, with 9 bases left between them. In DNA, the CDR3 is TGTGCCAGCAGCGGGATCGAGTACGAGCAGTACTTC. It encodes CASSGIEYEQYF.

The CDR3 here is CASSQVIGTGSNEKLFF. In nucleotides, the CDR3 is TGCGCCAGCAGCCAAGTTATAGGGACAGGGAGTAATGAAAAACTGTTTTTT. The chain is built from TRBV4-1 and TRBJ1-4, with 9 positions matching TRBD1. Germline V gene data show CDR1 as MGHRA and CDR2 as YSYEKL. The V segment lost 1 base and the J segment 4 bases; nucleotides outside the gene matches: 7. The CDR3 runs 17 residues.

The chain couples TRBV27 to TRBJ1-2; 7 positions agree with TRBD1. Germline-derived CDR1 and CDR2 are MNHEY and SMNVEV (reference sequence). Trimming took 5 bases from V and 2 from J; bases not matched to a gene: 11. The CDR3 is made up of 16 amino acids. The CDR3 DNA reads TGTGCCAGCAGTCAAATCGACAGGGCTGACAACTATGGCTACACCTTC. It encodes CASSQIDRADNYGYTF.

A note on this clone: This CDR3 is also generated by other DNA sequences in the sample. This chain joins TRBV29-1 and TRBJ1-2; 9 bases line up with TRBD1. Per germline, CDR1 SQVTM and CDR2 ANQGSEA. Trimming removed 4 bases from V and 5 bases from J; junction bases left unmatched: 8. CDR3 length: 14 residues. CDR3 in DNA: TGCAGCGTTGCTGGAGACAGGGGGGATTATGGCTACACCTTC. The encoded protein is CSVAGDRGDYGYTF.

Concerning this clone itself: This sample includes further DNA sequences coding for the same CDR3. The V gene is TRBV4-1, the J gene TRBJ2-7; the D is unclear. Germline V CDR1 and CDR2: MGHRA, YSYEKL. The ends were cut back, 1 base at V and 0 bases at J, with 7 bases in the middle. The CDR3 length is 14 residues. CDR3 bases: TGCGCCAGCAGCCAAGCGGCCGGCTCCTACGAGCAGTACTTC. This encodes CASSQAAGSYEQYF.

About this clone itself: At the DNA level, this CDR3 is encoded by other sequences in the same sample as well. The chain links TRBV6-1 to TRBJ2-1, with 9 bases identical to TRBD2. This CDR3 is 15 amino acids long. Trimming removed 3 bases from V and 0 bases from J; junction bases left unmatched: 0. Germline V gives CDR1 MNHNS, CDR2 SASEGT. CDR3 region: CASSETSGSYNEQFF. The DNA for the CDR3 is TGTGCCAGCAGTGAGACTAGCGGCTCCTACAATGAGCAGTTCTTC.